This TCR beta chain was captured in a study of cytomegalovirus exposure and HLA in healthy donors. Both 60 Vbeta primers and 13 Jbeta primers went into the PCR. Libraries were prepared by immunoSEQ multiplex PCR; TCRdb keeps only in-frame clonotypes and omits some of them. The sample includes under 200,000 clones, roughly 85% of them seen just once. The trim removed 2 bases at V and 4 bases at J, leaving 4 bases unmatched. Germline loops: CDR1 MNHEY, CDR2 SMNVEV (reference sequence). The CDR3 contains 15 residues. The V call is TRBV27, the J call TRBJ1-3; 8 bases match TRBD1. Sample: PBMCs. The TCR was taken from a woman under 30 in good health and CMV-seronegative. The chain's CDR3 is CASSLGQGSGNTIYF. CDR3 in DNA: TGTGCCAGCAGTTTAGGACAGGGTTCGGGAAACACCATATATTTT.